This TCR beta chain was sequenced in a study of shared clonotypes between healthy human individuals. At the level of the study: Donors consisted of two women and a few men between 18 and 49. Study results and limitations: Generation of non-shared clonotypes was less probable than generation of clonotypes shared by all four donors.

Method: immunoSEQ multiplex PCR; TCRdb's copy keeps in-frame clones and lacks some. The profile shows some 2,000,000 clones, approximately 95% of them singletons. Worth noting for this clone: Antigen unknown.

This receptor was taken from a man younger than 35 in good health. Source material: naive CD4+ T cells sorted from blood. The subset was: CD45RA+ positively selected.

Here the CDR3 reads CASSPFPMGTGELFF. The DNA of the CDR3 is TGTGCCAGCAGTCCCTTCCCCATGGGGACCGGGGAGCTGTTTTTT. This rearrangement joins TRBV6-1 to TRBJ2-2; D remains unclear. This CDR3 has 15 residues. Trimming pared 5 bases from V and 5 bases from J, leaving 15 bases between. In germline, CDR1 is MNHNS, CDR2 SASEGT.